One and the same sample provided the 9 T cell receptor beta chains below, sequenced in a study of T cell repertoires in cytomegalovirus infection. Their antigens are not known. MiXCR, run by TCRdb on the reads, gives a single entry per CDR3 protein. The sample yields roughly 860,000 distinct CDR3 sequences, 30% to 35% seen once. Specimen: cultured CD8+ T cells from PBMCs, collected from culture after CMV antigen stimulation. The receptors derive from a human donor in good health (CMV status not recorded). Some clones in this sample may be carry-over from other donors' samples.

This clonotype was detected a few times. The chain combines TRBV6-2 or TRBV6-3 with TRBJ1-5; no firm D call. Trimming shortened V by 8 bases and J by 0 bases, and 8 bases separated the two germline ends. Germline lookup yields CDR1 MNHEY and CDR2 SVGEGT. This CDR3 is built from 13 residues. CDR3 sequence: CASGPYSNQPQHF. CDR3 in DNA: TGTGCCAGCGGACCATATAGCAATCAGCCCCAGCATTTT.

CDR3 DNA sequence: TGTGCCAGTAGTATACATGGCCCGACGGATTCACCCCTCCACTTT. The encoded protein is CASSIHGPTDSPLHF. The chain recombines TRBV19 with TRBJ1-6; D ambiguous. Germline CDR1 reads LNHDA; CDR2 reads SQIVND (reference sequence). The CDR3 totals 15 residues. Between the trimmed V and J ends, which lost 2 bases and 8 bases, there was a span of 13 bases.

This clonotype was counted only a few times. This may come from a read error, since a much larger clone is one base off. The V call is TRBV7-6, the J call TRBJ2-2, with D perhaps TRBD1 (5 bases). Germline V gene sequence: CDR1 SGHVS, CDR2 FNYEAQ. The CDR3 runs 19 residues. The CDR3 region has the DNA TGTGTCAGCAGCTTTGACAGAAGTAAACCAAGGCCGAACACCGGGGAGCTGTTTTTT. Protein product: CVSSFDRSKPRPNTGELFF.

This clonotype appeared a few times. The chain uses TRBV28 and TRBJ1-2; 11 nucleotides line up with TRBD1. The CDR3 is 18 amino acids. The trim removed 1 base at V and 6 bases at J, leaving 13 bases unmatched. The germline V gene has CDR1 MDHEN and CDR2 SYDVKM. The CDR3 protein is CASSLSLWTGGERDGYTF. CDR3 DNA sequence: TGTGCCAGCAGTTTATCCCTCTGGACAGGGGGCGAAAGGGATGGCTACACCTTC.

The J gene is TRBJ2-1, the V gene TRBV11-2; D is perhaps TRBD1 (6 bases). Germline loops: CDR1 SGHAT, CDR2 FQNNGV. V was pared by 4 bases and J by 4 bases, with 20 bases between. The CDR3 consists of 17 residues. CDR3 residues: CASSSLRGQGKYNEQFF. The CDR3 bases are TGTGCCAGCAGCTCCCTTAGAGGCCAGGGGAAATACAATGAGCAGTTCTTC.

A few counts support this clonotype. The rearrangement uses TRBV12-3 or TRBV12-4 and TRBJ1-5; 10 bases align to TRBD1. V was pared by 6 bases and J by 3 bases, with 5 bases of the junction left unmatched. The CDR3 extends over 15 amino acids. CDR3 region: CASRAGTGANQPQHF. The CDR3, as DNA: TGTGCCAGCAGAGCCGGGACAGGGGCCAATCAGCCCCAGCATTTT.

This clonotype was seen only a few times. The CDR3 sequence is CASSLEAGDPPNYGYTF. CDR3 DNA: TGCGCCAGCAGCTTGGAGGCAGGGGACCCACCTAACTATGGCTACACCTTC. J is TRBJ1-2 and V is TRBV5-1; TRBD1 might be the D (6 bases). The V and J ends lost 0 bases and 0 bases respectively, with 15 bases between them. Germline CDR1 and CDR2: SGHRS and YFSETQ. The CDR3 is 17 amino acids.

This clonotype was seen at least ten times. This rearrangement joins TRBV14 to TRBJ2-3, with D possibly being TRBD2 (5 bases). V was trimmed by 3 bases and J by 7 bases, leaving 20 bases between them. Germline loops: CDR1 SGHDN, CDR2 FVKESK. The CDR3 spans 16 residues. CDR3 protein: CASSQGQRGSWNTQYF. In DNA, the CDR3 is TGTGCCAGCAGCCAGGGCCAGCGTGGGAGTTGGAATACGCAGTATTTT.

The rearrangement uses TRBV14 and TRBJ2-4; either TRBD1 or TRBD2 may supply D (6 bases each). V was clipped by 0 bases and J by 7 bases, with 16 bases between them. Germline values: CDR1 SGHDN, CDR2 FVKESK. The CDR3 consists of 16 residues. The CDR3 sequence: CASSQEGGQGPNIQYF. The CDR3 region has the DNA TGTGCCAGCAGCCAAGAAGGGGGGCAGGGGCCGAACATTCAGTACTTC.